Below are 14 T cell receptor beta chains sequenced from a single sample in a study of blood T cell repertoires in COVID-19. Sequencing was performed with immunoSEQ multiplex PCR; in TCRdb, only in-frame clones are kept and a portion is missing. Among roughly 110,000 clones listed, around 86% were seen once. Specimen: peripheral blood. Receptors originate from a man between 65 and 85 years old with acute or convalescent COVID-19.

The CDR3 loop reads CASSSGTVNYEQYF. The CDR3 coding sequence is TGTGCCAGCAGTTCCGGGACAGTAAACTACGAGCAGTACTTC. This rearrangement joins TRBV28 to TRBJ2-7; 7 bases line up with TRBD1. V lost 4 bases, J lost 3 bases, and 6 bases stayed unmatched. CDR1 MDHEN and CDR2 SYDVKM come from the germline V gene. This CDR3 has 14 residues. The full variable domain, in which reference TRBV28 and TRBJ2-7 provide the parts outside the CDR3, is DVKVTQSSRYLVKRTGEKVFLECVQDMDHENMFWYRQDPGLGLRLIYFSYDVKMKEKGDIPEGYSVSREKKERFSLILESASTNQTSMYLCASSSGTVNYEQYFGPGTRLTVT.

CDR3 residues: CATKERAGANVLTF. The CDR3 DNA follows: TGTGCCACCAAGGAGAGGGCTGGGGCCAACGTCCTGACTTTC. The chain has TRBV2 and TRBJ2-6; possibly TRBD2 for D (5 bases). The CDR3 totals 14 residues. Per the germline V gene, CDR1 is SNHLY and CDR2 is FYNNEI. The V end lost 10 bases, the J end lost 2 bases, and 12 bases lay between the germline ends.

V gene TRBV27 combines with J gene TRBJ2-1; D is undetermined. Germline V gives CDR1 MNHEY, CDR2 SMNVEV (reference sequence). The germline V and J ends were trimmed by 4 bases and 7 bases, with 8 bases remaining between them. The CDR3 runs 12 residues. The CDR3 region is CASSSLVNEQFF. CDR3 bases: TGTGCCAGCAGTTCTTTAGTTAATGAGCAGTTCTTC.

Remarks on this clone: At one boundary the junction diverges from the germline segment, which might be a read error. The chain joins TRBV18 to TRBJ2-1; 16 positions match TRBD2. CDR1 and CDR2 from the germline V gene are KGHSH and LQKENI. This CDR3 contains 15 residues. The CDR3 region has the DNA TGTGCCAGCTCACCACCGGGACTAGCGGGGGGGTCGGTGCTCTTC. Amino acids: CASSPPGLAGGSVLF.

The rearrangement links TRBV9 to TRBJ2-2; D uncertain. Trimming removed 5 bases at V and 1 base at J, with 12 bases between. Germline V gene lookup returns CDR1 SGDLS and CDR2 YYNGEE. This CDR3 is built from 15 residues. The CDR3 loop is CASSYGFQNTGELFF. The CDR3 coding sequence is TGTGCCAGCAGTTACGGGTTCCAGAACACCGGGGAGCTGTTTTTT.

The chain recombines TRBV7-9 with TRBJ2-2; D is unresolved. Germline V CDR1 and CDR2: SEHNR, FQNEAQ (reference sequence). Trimming left V 3 bases short and J 15 bases short, with 14 bases between. The CDR3 has 12 residues. CDR3 region: CASSFTALRLFF. CDR3 DNA sequence: TGTGCCAGCAGCTTTACAGCTTTGAGATTGTTTTTT.

The chain recombines TRBV7-8 with TRBJ1-4; D call uncertain. Trimming cost V 1 base and J 5 bases, with 8 bases left between them. In germline, CDR1 is SGHVS, CDR2 FQNEAQ. The CDR3 totals 14 residues. This CDR3 is CASSLVAENEKLFF. The CDR3 DNA sequence: TGTGCCAGCAGCTTAGTGGCGGAGAATGAAAAACTGTTTTTT.

The chain carries TRBV19 and TRBJ1-4; D gene unclear. Germline-derived CDR1 and CDR2 are LNHDA and SQIVND (reference sequence). The CDR3 extends over 14 amino acids. V was cut by 7 bases and J by 7 bases, with 16 bases left in between. DNA for the CDR3: TGTGCCAGTATGGATGGTGGCCTAGGTGAAAAACTGTTTTTT. Amino acids: CASMDGGLGEKLFF.

The chain recombines TRBV2 with TRBJ2-1; D may be TRBD2 (6 bases). The V end was cut by 7 bases, the J end by 2 bases, with 15 bases between. The CDR3 extends over 15 amino acids. Germline V gene sequence: CDR1 SNHLY, CDR2 FYNNEI. The CDR3 protein is CASMDGGAPYNEQFF. The CDR3 DNA sequence: TGTGCCAGCATGGACGGCGGGGCCCCCTACAATGAGCAGTTCTTC. Full variable domain (rest looked up from reference TRBV2 and TRBJ2-1): EPEVTQTPSHQVTQMGQEVILRCVPISNHLYFYWYRQILGQKVEFLVSFYNNEISEKSEIFDDQFSVERPDGSNFTLKIRSTKLEDSAMYFCASMDGGAPYNEQFFGPGTRLTVL.

The V gene is TRBV6-4, the J gene TRBJ2-2; 7 nucleotides match TRBD1. The CDR3 is 15 residues long. Germline CDR1 reads MRHNA; CDR2 reads SNTAGT. V gave up 5 bases and J gave up 0 bases; unmatched junction bases: 3. The CDR3 reads CASSTGVTNTGELFF. The CDR3 coding sequence is TGTGCCAGCAGTACAGGGGTTACGAACACCGGGGAGCTGTTTTTT.

The chain joins TRBV9 to TRBJ2-3, with 7 bases aligning to TRBD1. V lost 3 bases to trimming and J lost 2 bases; unmatched junction nucleotides: 6. Looked up from germline, CDR1 is SGDLS and CDR2 is YYNGEE. The CDR3 length is 15 residues. The CDR3 sequence: CASSGQGRVTDTQYF. DNA of the CDR3: TGTGCCAGCAGCGGACAGGGTAGGGTCACAGATACGCAGTATTTT. The complete variable domain, with remaining parts taken from reference TRBV9 and TRBJ2-3, reads DSGVTQTPKHLITATGQRVTLRCSPRSGDLSVYWYQQSLDQGLQFLIQYYNGEERAKGNILERFSAQQFPDLHSELNLSSLELGDSALYFCASSGQGRVTDTQYFGPGTRLTVL.

Remarks on this clone: The sample holds other DNA sequences that translate to the same CDR3. This chain connects TRBV28 to TRBJ1-2, with TRBD1 as a possible D gene (5 bases). V was cut by 2 bases and J by 2 bases, with 9 bases left in between. The CDR3 is 14 amino acids. In germline, CDR1 is MDHEN, CDR2 SYDVKM. The CDR3 sequence: CASSLGAGNYGYTF. CDR3 DNA sequence: TGTGCCAGCAGTTTAGGAGCAGGGAACTATGGCTACACCTTC.

The rearrangement uses TRBV30 and TRBJ1-5, with D unresolved. There are 12 residues in the CDR3. Trimming pared 0 bases from V and 9 bases from J, leaving 9 bases between. Germline V gene sequence: CDR1 GTSNPN, CDR2 SVGIG (reference sequence). The CDR3: CAWSVPPGPQHF. The CDR3 coding sequence is TGTGCCTGGAGTGTACCTCCGGGGCCCCAGCATTTT.

The chain combines TRBV19 with TRBJ1-4; TRBD1 is a possible D gene (5 bases). This CDR3 comprises 14 residues. Germline V gives CDR1 LNHDA, CDR2 SQIVND (reference sequence). V shed 7 bases and J shed 8 bases, with 17 bases lying between them. CDR3 nucleotide sequence: TGTGCCAGTACTCAAGACAGCTTTGGAGAAAAACTGTTTTTT. Encoded protein: CASTQDSFGEKLFF.